These 4 T cell receptor beta chains were all obtained from the same sample, sequenced in a study of blood T cells in healthy people across ages (dated by TCRdb to the mid-2010s). Receptor libraries were prepared by 5' RACE. The data were produced on an Illumina HiSeq 2500. A second PCR of about 6 to 12 cycles was performed with a sample-barcoded 5' primer and a J-beta primer mix. TCRdb reworked the public reads: Q25 trimming with fastp, MiXCR clone assembly, productive beta chains retained. For every CDR3 protein sequence, its rows merge into one entry that carries the most common genes and DNA. The sample includes roughly 800,000 distinct CDR3 sequences, with more than 45% observed a single time. The ten largest account for roughly 20% of the sample. Sequenced material: blood. These receptors all stem from a man aged 25 to 40 in good health.

The chain is built from TRBV2 and TRBJ2-6; TRBD2 agrees at 10 bases. The CDR3 is 17 residues long. Trimming took 9 bases from V and 0 from J; bases not matched to a gene: 8. Germline V lookup: CDR1 SNHLY, CDR2 FYNNEI. The CDR3 sequence is CARSPTSGHSGANVLTF. For the CDR3, the DNA is TGTGCCAGAAGCCCGACTAGCGGGCACTCTGGGGCCAACGTCCTGACTTTC.

This clonotype occurred a few times. The genes are TRBV7-2 and TRBJ2-3; D is tentatively TRBD1 or TRBD2 (5 bases each). The germline gives CDR1 SGHTA, CDR2 FQGNSA. The CDR3 totals 15 residues. Trimming removed 5 bases from V and 1 base from J, with 13 bases in between. DNA for the CDR3: TGTGCCAGCAGCCCCACCAGAGGGGGCACAGATACGCAGTATTTT. It translates to CASSPTRGGTDTQYF.

The chain links TRBV6-5 to TRBJ2-7, with 8 nucleotides matching TRBD1. Losses at the gene ends were 5 bases for V and 5 bases for J; bases not matched to a gene: 11. The length of the CDR3 is 15 residues. Germline CDR1 reads MNHEY; CDR2 reads SVGAGI. The CDR3 nucleotides are TGTGCCAGCAGTCAACGTCCAGGGGGCCTCGACGAGCAGTACTTC. Its protein is CASSQRPGGLDEQYF.

This clonotype came up a few times. The chain carries TRBV29-1 and TRBJ2-1; D is undetermined. Germline CDR1 SQVTM, CDR2 ANQGSEA. This CDR3 has 15 residues. V lost 6 bases and J 1 base, leaving 16 bases between the germline ends. Here the CDR3 reads CSVVRADRSYNEQFF. CDR3 nucleotide sequence: TGCAGCGTCGTTAGGGCGGACCGGTCCTACAATGAGCAGTTCTTC.